This T cell receptor (beta chain) is drawn from a study of cytomegalovirus exposure and HLA in healthy donors. In the PCR, 60 Vbeta and 13 Jbeta primers were used. Here immunoSEQ multiplex PCR was the method, and the copy in TCRdb shows in-frame clones only, minus some. The table includes 95,000 to 150,000 clones, around four fifths detected once. Trimming pared 2 bases from V and 7 bases from J, leaving 14 bases between. Germline loops: CDR1 KGHSH, CDR2 LQKENI. This CDR3 has 15 amino acids. The sample consisted of PBMCs. The chain is built from TRBV18 and TRBJ1-4; D perhaps matches TRBD1 (6 bases). The receptor was derived from a man between 60 and 75 years old in good health and CMV-seropositive. The CDR3: CASSPREAQGEKLFF. The CDR3 DNA sequence: TGTGCCAGCTCACCAAGAGAGGCACAGGGTGAAAAACTGTTTTTT.